A selection of T cell receptor beta chains follows, all from one sample in a study of long-term antiretroviral therapy in people with HIV. Produced via immunoSEQ multiplex PCR; TCRdb's table is partial and in-frame only. The table lists 25,000 to 35,000 clones, approximately 86% of them singletons. The sample in question was unsorted PBMCs, obtained 0.8 years after starting antiretroviral therapy. Every receptor here comes from a woman aged 25 to 39 with HIV. Each CDR3 is given with its conserved first and last residue. Fields, in order: CDR3 length, J gene, D gene, V gene, clone size, CDR3 protein, CDR3 DNA. A D gene is named only where the DNA matches it firmly. Part of the rows lack a size; the others show once, few, many or a class for expanded clones.

cdr3_length: 13; j_call: TRBJ1-1; d_call: -; v_call: TRBV4-2; clone_size: -; cdr3_aa: CASSQDMAQEAFF; cdr3_nt: TGTGCCAGCAGCCAAGACATGGCTCAAGAAGCTTTCTTT
cdr3_length: 15; j_call: TRBJ2-5; d_call: TRBD2; v_call: TRBV11-2; clone_size: -; cdr3_aa: CASSLSFRGGETQYF; cdr3_nt: TGTGCCAGCAGCCTCTCGTTCCGGGGGGGCGAGACCCAGTACTTC
cdr3_length: 12; j_call: TRBJ1-1; d_call: -; v_call: TRBV30; clone_size: -; cdr3_aa: CAWSVVWGEAFF; cdr3_nt: TGTGCCTGGAGTGTAGTATGGGGTGAAGCTTTCTTT
cdr3_length: 11; j_call: TRBJ2-5; d_call: -; v_call: TRBV20-1; clone_size: -; cdr3_aa: CSARVKETQYF; cdr3_nt: TGCAGTGCTAGGGTAAAAGAGACCCAGTACTTC
cdr3_length: 12; j_call: TRBJ1-1; d_call: -; v_call: TRBV6-6; clone_size: -; cdr3_aa: CASSPPNTEAFF; cdr3_nt: TGTGCCAGCAGCCCCCCGAACACTGAAGCTTTCTTT
cdr3_length: 17; j_call: TRBJ2-1; d_call: TRBD2; v_call: TRBV7-9; clone_size: -; cdr3_aa: CASSSRLAGHMNNEQFF; cdr3_nt: TGTGCCAGCAGCTCCCGACTAGCGGGACACATGAACAATGAGCAGTTCTTC
cdr3_length: 15; j_call: TRBJ1-6; d_call: TRBD1; v_call: TRBV7-8; clone_size: once; cdr3_aa: CASSSRDRGNSPLHF; cdr3_nt: TGTGCCAGCAGCTCAAGGGACAGAGGTAATTCACCCCTCCACTTT
cdr3_length: 16; j_call: TRBJ2-3; d_call: -; v_call: TRBV9; clone_size: -; cdr3_aa: CASSVRNSPRGDTQYF; cdr3_nt: TGTGCCAGCAGCGTAAGGAACAGCCCCCGGGGTGATACGCAGTATTTT
cdr3_length: 16; j_call: TRBJ1-5; d_call: TRBD1; v_call: TRBV28; clone_size: large; cdr3_aa: CASSRDSFLSNQPQHF; cdr3_nt: TGTGCCAGCAGTCGGGACAGTTTCTTAAGCAATCAGCCCCAGCATTTT
cdr3_length: 14; j_call: TRBJ2-7; d_call: -; v_call: TRBV7-6; clone_size: -; cdr3_aa: CASSLGGEKVEQYF; cdr3_nt: TGTGCCAGCAGCTTAGGGGGGGAAAAGGTGGAGCAGTACTTC
cdr3_length: 15; j_call: TRBJ1-6; d_call: TRBD1; v_call: TRBV6-1; clone_size: few; cdr3_aa: CASSERTGANSPLHF; cdr3_nt: TGTGCCAGCAGTGAACGGACAGGGGCAAATTCACCCCTCCACTTT
cdr3_length: 12; j_call: TRBJ1-4; d_call: -; v_call: TRBV14; clone_size: -; cdr3_aa: CASSPSGVKLFF; cdr3_nt: TGTGCCAGCAGCCCTAGCGGCGTAAAACTGTTTTTT
cdr3_length: 17; j_call: TRBJ2-7; d_call: TRBD1; v_call: TRBV28; clone_size: -; cdr3_aa: CASSFLDRDRATYEQYF; cdr3_nt: TGTGCCAGCAGTTTTCTAGACCGGGACAGGGCTACCTACGAGCAGTACTTC
cdr3_length: 14; j_call: TRBJ1-1; d_call: -; v_call: TRBV5-1; clone_size: -; cdr3_aa: CASSLEDFVTEAFF; cdr3_nt: TGCGCCAGCAGCTTGGAGGACTTTGTCACTGAAGCTTTCTTT
cdr3_length: 15; j_call: TRBJ1-2; d_call: -; v_call: TRBV5-5; clone_size: -; cdr3_aa: CASSLIRSNLYGYTF; cdr3_nt: TGTGCCAGCAGCTTGATCAGGTCGAACCTCTATGGCTACACCTTC
cdr3_length: 14; j_call: TRBJ1-2; d_call: -; v_call: TRBV4-1; clone_size: -; cdr3_aa: CASSQVGGNYGYTF; cdr3_nt: TGCGCCAGCAGCCAAGTTGGGGGAAACTATGGCTACACCTTC
cdr3_length: 16; j_call: TRBJ1-5; d_call: -; v_call: TRBV7-8; clone_size: -; cdr3_aa: CASSYSTGPLHQPQHF; cdr3_nt: TGTGCCAGCAGCTACTCGACAGGACCCCTCCATCAGCCCCAGCATTTT
cdr3_length: 17; j_call: TRBJ2-7; d_call: -; v_call: TRBV27; clone_size: -; cdr3_aa: CASSSSAVGQPAYEQYF; cdr3_nt: TGTGCCAGCAGTTCCTCCGCCGTAGGACAGCCCGCCTACGAGCAGTACTTC
cdr3_length: 16; j_call: TRBJ2-3; d_call: TRBD1; v_call: TRBV7-9; clone_size: -; cdr3_aa: CASRPTGFSSTDTQYF; cdr3_nt: TGTGCCAGCAGACCGACAGGGTTTAGTAGCACAGATACGCAGTATTTT
cdr3_length: 15; j_call: TRBJ1-2; d_call: -; v_call: TRBV29-1; clone_size: -; cdr3_aa: CSVYITESWNYGYTF; cdr3_nt: TGCAGCGTTTACATCACAGAGAGTTGGAACTATGGCTACACCTTC
cdr3_length: 14; j_call: TRBJ1-4; d_call: TRBD1; v_call: TRBV30; clone_size: -; cdr3_aa: CAAGTGGFDEKLFF; cdr3_nt: TGTGCCGCCGGGACAGGGGGATTCGATGAAAAACTGTTTTTT
cdr3_length: 14; j_call: TRBJ1-1; d_call: -; v_call: TRBV7-9; clone_size: -; cdr3_aa: CASSSLEGGTEAFF; cdr3_nt: TGTGCCAGCAGCTCCCTGGAGGGGGGAACTGAAGCTTTCTTT
cdr3_length: 17; j_call: TRBJ2-1; d_call: TRBD2; v_call: TRBV4-2; clone_size: -; cdr3_aa: CASSLHPGTSSYNEQFF; cdr3_nt: TGTGCCAGCAGCCTCCACCCTGGGACTAGCTCCTACAATGAGCAGTTCTTC
cdr3_length: 14; j_call: TRBJ2-5; d_call: -; v_call: TRBV5-4; clone_size: -; cdr3_aa: CASSLAATAETQYF; cdr3_nt: TGTGCCAGCAGCTTGGCCGCAACCGCAGAGACCCAGTACTTC
cdr3_length: 15; j_call: TRBJ2-1; d_call: -; v_call: TRBV29-1; clone_size: -; cdr3_aa: CSVKQKMDEGNEQFF; cdr3_nt: TGCAGCGTAAAACAGAAGATGGATGAGGGCAATGAGCAGTTCTTC
cdr3_length: 14; j_call: TRBJ1-1; d_call: -; v_call: TRBV6-6; clone_size: -; cdr3_aa: CASSYGQANTEAFF; cdr3_nt: TGTGCCAGCAGTTACGGTCAGGCCAACACTGAAGCTTTCTTT
cdr3_length: 13; j_call: TRBJ1-1; d_call: TRBD1; v_call: TRBV10-1; clone_size: -; cdr3_aa: CASSGDRLMKAFF; cdr3_nt: TGCGCCAGCAGTGGGGACAGACTTATGAAAGCTTTCTTT
cdr3_length: 17; j_call: TRBJ2-1; d_call: -; v_call: TRBV21-1; clone_size: -; cdr3_aa: CASSKGSGGLPYNEQFF; cdr3_nt: TGTGCCAGCAGCAAAGGTTCGGGGGGGCTTCCCTACAATGAGCAGTTCTTC
cdr3_length: 11; j_call: TRBJ1-5; d_call: -; v_call: TRBV6-1; clone_size: -; cdr3_aa: CASSQPSPQHF; cdr3_nt: TGTGCCAGCAGTCAACCAAGCCCCCAGCATTTT
cdr3_length: 14; j_call: TRBJ1-1; d_call: TRBD1; v_call: TRBV27; clone_size: -; cdr3_aa: CASSRQGAYTEAFF; cdr3_nt: TGTGCCAGCAGCAGACAGGGGGCGTATACTGAAGCTTTCTTT
cdr3_length: 13; j_call: TRBJ1-2; d_call: TRBD1; v_call: TRBV28; clone_size: -; cdr3_aa: CASNVLQGEGYTF; cdr3_nt: TGTGCCAGCAACGTACTACAGGGGGAGGGCTACACCTTC
cdr3_length: 16; j_call: TRBJ1-1; d_call: TRBD1; v_call: TRBV14; clone_size: -; cdr3_aa: CASSQRGDRGNTEAFF; cdr3_nt: TGTGCCAGCAGCCAACGGGGAGACAGGGGAAACACTGAAGCTTTCTTT
cdr3_length: 15; j_call: TRBJ2-6; d_call: -; v_call: TRBV6-5; clone_size: -; cdr3_aa: CASRLSGSGANVLTF; cdr3_nt: TGTGCCAGCAGATTATCGGGCTCTGGGGCCAACGTCCTGACTTTC